A selection of T cell receptor beta chains follows, all from one sample in a study of CD8+CD57+ T cells in acquired aplastic anemia. TCRdb re-called the reads through MiXCR, storing one row per CDR3 protein. The profile shows about 420,000 distinct CDR3 sequences, about two thirds of them singletons. The specimen was sorted CD4+, CD8+, or CD8+CD57+ T cells (not recorded which) from PBMCs. The receptors derive from a human donor in good health, serving as a control. Both conserved end residues are part of each CDR3. The order of the fields is V gene, D gene, clone size, J gene, CDR3 DNA, CDR3 protein. A D gene is named only where the DNA matches it firmly. A clone size is listed for some rows: how often the clone was seen (once, few, many), or a class if it is expanded.

TRBV5-1,.,once,TRBJ2-7,TGCGCCAGCAGCCGCAATGAGGCCGCCAACGAGCAGTACTTC,CASSRNEAANEQYF
TRBV2,.,.,TRBJ1-1,TGTGCCAGCAGCTGGGAACTGGGCACTGAACCTTTCTTT,CASSWELGTEPFF
TRBV20-1,.,many,TRBJ1-3,TGCAGTGCTGCGACAGGCTTTGATGGAAACACCATATATTTT,CSAATGFDGNTIYF
TRBV15,.,once,TRBJ1-6,TGTGCCACCAGCAACCTAATCATTGCACCCCACCACTTT,CATSNLIIAPHHF
TRBV12-3/TRBV12-4,TRBD1,many,TRBJ2-1,TGTGCCAGCGGCCATCCCACGGACAGGGCTCAATATGGCTACAATGAGCAGTTCTTC,CASGHPTDRAQYGYNEQFF
TRBV10-3,.,.,TRBJ2-1,TGTGCCATCAGTGAGAGGCAGGGAACTAATGAGCAGTTCTTC,CAISERQGTNEQFF
TRBV19,TRBD1,once,TRBJ2-1,TGTGCCAGTAGTATATCCCAGGGGGCATGCTACAAGCAGCAGTTCTTC,CASSISQGACYKQQFF
TRBV6-5,.,.,TRBJ2-3,TGTGCCAGCAACTACCGGACAGACGGCACAGATACGCAGTATTTT,CASNYRTDGTDTQYF
TRBV18,.,many,TRBJ2-5,TGTGCCAGCTCACCAGGGGGCCAAGAGACCCAGTACTTC,CASSPGGQETQYF
TRBV7-3,.,.,TRBJ1-1,TGTGCCAGCAGCCAAAACGGACCAGGAGAGACCTACTTT,CASSQNGPGETYF
TRBV24-1,.,.,TRBJ2-1,TGCAGCGTTGCTCCCAGGAGCTACAATGAGCAGTTCTTC,CSVAPRSYNEQFF
TRBV19,TRBD2,.,TRBJ2-1,TGTGCCAGTAGTATCGGGGGGAATAACAATGAGCAGTTCTTC,CASSIGGNNNEQFF
TRBV5-5,.,once,TRBJ2-2,TGTGCCAGCGGTTCCATTAGGGGGCTGTTTTTT,CASGSIRGLFF
TRBV4-3,TRBD2,.,TRBJ2-1,TGCGCCAGCAGAACCACTAGCGGCCGGTACAATGAGCAGTTCTTC,CASRTTSGRYNEQFF
TRBV6-5,.,many,TRBJ2-2,TGTGCCAGCTTTAGGGGGGGGACAGGGAACACCGGGGAGCTGTTTTTT,CASFRGGTGNTGELFF
TRBV11-3,TRBD2,.,TRBJ2-1,TGTGCCAGCAGCGAATGGGTACCGGGGGGTCCCTACAATGAGCAGTTCTTC,CASSEWVPGGPYNEQFF
TRBV30,.,many,TRBJ2-1,TGTGCCTGGAGTGTACAAGGGCAGGGGAGAGGTCGGTTCTTC,CAWSVQGQGRGRFF
TRBV10-3,.,many,TRBJ1-1,TGTGCCATCAGCGTGGGGGGGGCGCGCACTGAAGCTTTCTTT,CAISVGGARTEAFF
TRBV5-6,.,.,TRBJ2-6,TGTGCCAGCAGCTTCATTTCCATTGGGGCCAACGTCCTGACTTTC,CASSFISIGANVLTF
TRBV2,TRBD1,.,TRBJ1-6,TGTGCCAGCAGCGCGGACAGGGTCCTCTCACCCCTCCACTTT,CASSADRVLSPLHF
TRBV19,TRBD1,.,TRBJ1-6,TGTGCCAGTAGTATTGGAGGCAGGGGGCCTTCACCCCTCCACTTT,CASSIGGRGPSPLHF
TRBV20-1,.,.,TRBJ2-7,TGCAGTGCTAACCCTGGGGGGGCCCAGCAGTACTTC,CSANPGGAQQYF
TRBV7-3,TRBD2,.,TRBJ2-1,TGTACCAGCAGCCTACCGGGACTAGCGGGGAATGAGCAGTTCTTC,CTSSLPGLAGNEQFF
TRBV11-2,TRBD1,.,TRBJ2-4,TGTGCCAGCAGCCCACTCAAGGGAGGACAGGGTGACATTCAGTACTTC,CASSPLKGGQGDIQYF
TRBV6-5,TRBD1,.,TRBJ2-7,TGTGCCAGCAGTTACTCGACAGGGCACGAGTACTTC,CASSYSTGHEYF
TRBV2,TRBD2,.,TRBJ2-7,TGTGCCACTAGCCTAAACAGCGGGGTAGGCTACGGGCAGTACTTC,CATSLNSGVGYGQYF
TRBV20-1,.,few,TRBJ2-3,TGCAGTGCTAGAGTACTATCGGGGATCGTCCGCACAGATACGCAGTATTTT,CSARVLSGIVRTDTQYF
TRBV9,.,.,TRBJ2-5,TGTGCCAGCAGTGACTCTGGCTACAAGTTCGGTGAGGAGACCCAGTACTTC,CASSDSGYKFGEETQYF
TRBV19,.,many,TRBJ1-5,TGTGCCAGTAGTATAAGCCTTCGTCAGCCCCAGCATTTT,CASSISLRQPQHF
TRBV19,.,many,TRBJ1-2,TGTGCCAGTAGTATATCTAACTATGGCTACACCTTC,CASSISNYGYTF
TRBV5-1,.,.,TRBJ1-2,TGCGCCAGCGCAGAAACTACTGGGGGCACTGGCTACACCTTC,CASAETTGGTGYTF